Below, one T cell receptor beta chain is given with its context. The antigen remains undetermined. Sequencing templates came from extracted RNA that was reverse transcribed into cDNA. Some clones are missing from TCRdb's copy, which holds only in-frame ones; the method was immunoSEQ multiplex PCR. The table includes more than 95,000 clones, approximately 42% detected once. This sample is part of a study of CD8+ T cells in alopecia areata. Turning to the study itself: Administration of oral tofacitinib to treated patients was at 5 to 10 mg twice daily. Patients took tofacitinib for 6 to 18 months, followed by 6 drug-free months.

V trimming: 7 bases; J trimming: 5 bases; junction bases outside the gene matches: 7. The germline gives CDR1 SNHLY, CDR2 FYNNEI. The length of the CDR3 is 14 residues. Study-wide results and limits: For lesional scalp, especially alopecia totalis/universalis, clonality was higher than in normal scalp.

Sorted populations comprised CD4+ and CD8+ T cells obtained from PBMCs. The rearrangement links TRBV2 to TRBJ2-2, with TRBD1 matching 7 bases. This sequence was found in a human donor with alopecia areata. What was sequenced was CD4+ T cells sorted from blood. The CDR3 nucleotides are TGTGCCAGCAATTACAGGGGCAGTACCGGGGAGCTGTTTTTT. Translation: CASNYRGSTGELFF.